This T cell receptor (beta chain) stems from a study of spatial heterogeneity in lung cancer. TCRdb analysed the 5' RACE reads with MiXCR anew, one entry per CDR3 protein. The sample lists approximately 2,800 distinct CDR3 sequences, approximately 10% occurring once. Trimming shortened V by 2 bases and J by 8 bases, and 14 bases separated the two germline ends. The CDR3 covers 14 residues. CDR1 and CDR2 from the germline V gene are SNHLY and FYNNEI. Study outcomes and limitations: For expanded intratumoral alpha and beta TCRs, counts tracked tumor mutation counts.

This clonotype rates as medium-sized. Its target is not known. Regarding time point: sample taken at primary tumor resection. The cohort: some 73 early-stage, untreated non-small cell lung cancer patients. The chain couples TRBV2 to TRBJ2-3, with D maybe TRBD2 (6 bases). The receptor comes from a male donor with early-stage non-small cell lung cancer. This sample comprised lung tumor tissue, obtained at surgery. The CDR3 DNA follows: TGTGCCAGCAGTGAAAGGCGGGACTTAGGTACGCAGTATTTT. Protein sequence: CASSERRDLGTQYF.